Each of the 6 T cell receptor beta chains below was sequenced from the same sample in a study of blood T cell repertoires in COVID-19. Repertoires were generated with immunoSEQ multiplex PCR, while TCRdb's copy carries only in-frame clones and drops some. Among roughly 95,000 clones listed, roughly four fifths were seen once. The sequenced sample was peripheral blood. The receptors come from a man aged 45-65 years with active or convalescent COVID-19.

The chain recombines TRBV27 with TRBJ2-7, with 8 positions matching TRBD1. In germline, CDR1 is MNHEY, CDR2 SMNVEV (reference sequence). The V segment lost 2 bases and the J segment 9 bases; nucleotides outside the gene matches: 9. This CDR3 is built from 14 residues. CDR3 sequence reads: CASSLGTGSTRQYV. The CDR3 region has the DNA TGTGCCAGCAGTTTAGGGACAGGTTCAACACGGCAGTACGTC.

The chain carries TRBV5-4 and TRBJ1-6; 9 bases line up with TRBD1. The germline V gene has CDR1 SGHNT and CDR2 YYREEE (reference sequence). CDR3 length equals 18 residues. After removal of 0 bases from V and 9 bases from J, the junction contained 13 bases not matched to a gene. CDR3 DNA sequence: TGTGCCAGCAGCTTGGGAATCGGGACAGGGAGACTCATTTCACCCCTCCACTTT. It yields the protein CASSLGIGTGRLISPLHF.

The V call is TRBV10-1, the J call TRBJ2-5; TRBD2 might be the D (5 bases). Trimming cost V 6 bases and J 0 bases, with 5 bases left between them. Germline V gene sequence: CDR1 WNHNN, CDR2 SYGVQD (reference sequence). The CDR3 extends over 12 amino acids. CDR3 sequence reads: CASSGDQETQYF. The CDR3 DNA follows: TGCGCCAGCAGCGGGGACCAAGAGACCCAGTACTTC.

The chain recombines TRBV15 with TRBJ1-4; 11 nucleotides agree with TRBD1. V trimming: 1 base; J trimming: 7 bases; junction bases outside the gene matches: 5. CDR3 length: 16 residues. Per germline, CDR1 LNHNV and CDR2 YYDKDF (reference sequence). The CDR3, as DNA: TGTGCCACCAGCAGAGGAGGGGGGACAGGGGGTGAAAAACTGTTTTTT. It encodes CATSRGGGTGGEKLFF.

The J gene is TRBJ1-2, the V gene TRBV19; possible D gene TRBD1, 6 bases. Trimming left V 5 bases short and J 2 bases short, with 15 bases between. The CDR3 has 15 amino acids. Germline V gives CDR1 LNHDA, CDR2 SQIVND (reference sequence). CDR3 region: CASSARDTPNYGYTF. CDR3 DNA sequence: TGTGCCAGTAGTGCCCGGGACACCCCAAACTATGGCTACACCTTC.

The V gene is TRBV7-2, the J gene TRBJ2-7, with D possibly TRBD1 on 5 matching bases. Trimming took 1 base from V and 3 from J, leaving 7 bases between them. Germline V gene lookup returns CDR1 SGHTA and CDR2 FQGNSA. The CDR3 is made up of 13 amino acids. The CDR3 bases are TGTGCCAGCAGCTTAGACAGGATCTACGAGCAGTACGTC. It specifies CASSLDRIYEQYV.